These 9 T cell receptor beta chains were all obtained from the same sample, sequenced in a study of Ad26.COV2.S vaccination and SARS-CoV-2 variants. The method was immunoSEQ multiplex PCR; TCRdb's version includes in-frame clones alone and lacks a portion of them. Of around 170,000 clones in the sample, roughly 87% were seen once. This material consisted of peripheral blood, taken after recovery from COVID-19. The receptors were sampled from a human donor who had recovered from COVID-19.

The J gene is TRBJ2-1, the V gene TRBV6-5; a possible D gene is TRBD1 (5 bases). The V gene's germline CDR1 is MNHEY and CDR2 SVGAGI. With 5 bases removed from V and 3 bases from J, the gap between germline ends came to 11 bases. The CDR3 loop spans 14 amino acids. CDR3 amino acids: CASSRGQNYNEQFF. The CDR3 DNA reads TGTGCCAGCAGTCGCGGACAAAACTACAATGAGCAGTTCTTC.

In DNA, the CDR3 is TGTGCCAGCAGTTCCAACTTCGGCGGTCAGCCCCAGCATTTT. Encoded protein: CASSSNFGGQPQHF. This sequence joins TRBV6-5 and TRBJ1-5; D uncertain. V lost 4 bases, J lost 6 bases, and 13 bases lay in between. The CDR3 totals 14 residues. In germline, CDR1 is MNHEY, CDR2 SVGAGI.

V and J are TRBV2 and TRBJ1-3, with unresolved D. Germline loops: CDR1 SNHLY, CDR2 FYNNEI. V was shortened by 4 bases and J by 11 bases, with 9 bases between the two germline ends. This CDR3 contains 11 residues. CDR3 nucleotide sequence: TGTGCCAGCAGTGTTGTCCTAGCCATATATTTT. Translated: CASSVVLAIYF.

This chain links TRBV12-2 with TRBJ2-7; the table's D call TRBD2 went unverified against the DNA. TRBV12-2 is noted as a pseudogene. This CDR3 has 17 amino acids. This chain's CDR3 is CASRLAHGRGGVYEQYF. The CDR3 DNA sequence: TGTGCAAGTCGCTTAGCCCATGGGCGGGGGGGCGTCTACGAGCAGTACTTC.

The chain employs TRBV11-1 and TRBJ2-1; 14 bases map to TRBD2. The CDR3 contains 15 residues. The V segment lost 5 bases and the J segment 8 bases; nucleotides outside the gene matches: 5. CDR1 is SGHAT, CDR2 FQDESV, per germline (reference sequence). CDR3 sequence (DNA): TGTGCCAGCAGCCGAGGGACTAGCGGGAGCGATGAGCAGTTCTTC. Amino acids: CASSRGTSGSDEQFF.

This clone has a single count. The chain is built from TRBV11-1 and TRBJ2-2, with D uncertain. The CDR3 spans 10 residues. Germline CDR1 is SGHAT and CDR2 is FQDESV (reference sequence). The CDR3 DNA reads TGTGCTATGAACACCGGGGAGCTGTTTTTT. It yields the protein CAMNTGELFF.

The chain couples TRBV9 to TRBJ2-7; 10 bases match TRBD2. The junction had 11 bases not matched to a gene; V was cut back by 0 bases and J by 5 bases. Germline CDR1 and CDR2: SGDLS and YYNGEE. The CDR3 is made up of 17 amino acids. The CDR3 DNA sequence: TGTGCCAGCAGCGTAGGGAGAGCGGGGGGGCCTCTCGACGAGCAGTACTTC. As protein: CASSVGRAGGPLDEQYF.

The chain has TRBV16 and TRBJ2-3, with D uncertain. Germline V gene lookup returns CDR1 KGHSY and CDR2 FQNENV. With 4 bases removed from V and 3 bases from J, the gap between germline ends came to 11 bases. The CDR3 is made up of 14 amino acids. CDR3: CASSPRVRTDTQYF. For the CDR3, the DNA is TGTGCCAGCAGCCCACGGGTTAGGACAGATACGCAGTATTTT.

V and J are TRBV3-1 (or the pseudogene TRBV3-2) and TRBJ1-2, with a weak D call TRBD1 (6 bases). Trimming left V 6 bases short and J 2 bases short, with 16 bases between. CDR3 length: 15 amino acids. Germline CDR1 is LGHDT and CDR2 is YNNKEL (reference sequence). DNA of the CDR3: TGTGCCAGCAGAGAAACAGGGCTCGTCAACTATGGCTACACCTTC. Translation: CASRETGLVNYGYTF.